These T cell receptor beta chains were read from a single sample in a study of blood T cell repertoires in COVID-19. TCRdb's copy holds only in-frame clones and misses some; the assay was immunoSEQ multiplex PCR. The sample shows roughly 40,000 clones, roughly four fifths of them seen only once. Material: peripheral blood. These receptors were taken from a human donor in a cohort sampled during active COVID-19. CDR3s include the opening cysteine and the closing phenylalanine or tryptophan. The order of the fields is D gene, J gene, V gene, clone size, CDR3 length, CDR3 DNA, CDR3 protein. The D gene is left open where the match is weak. Not all rows give a size; the values are once, few, many and, for expanded clones, a class.

D gene: TRBD1
J gene: TRBJ1-1
V gene: TRBV30
clone size: NA
CDR3 length: 17
CDR3 DNA: TGTGCCTGGAGAGGGGACAGGGGACCAGGAGTGAACACTGAAGCTTTCTTT
CDR3 protein: CAWRGDRGPGVNTEAFF

D gene: TRBD2
J gene: TRBJ2-7
V gene: TRBV29-1
clone size: NA
CDR3 length: 13
CDR3 DNA: TGCAGCGTTCGGACTAGCGGGTTTGTCGAGCAGTACTTC
CDR3 protein: CSVRTSGFVEQYF

D gene: NA
J gene: TRBJ1-4
V gene: TRBV19
clone size: NA
CDR3 length: 18
CDR3 DNA: TGTGCCAGTAGTATCAGCTGGGGCAGGATCTCAACTAATGAAAAACTGTTTTTT
CDR3 protein: CASSISWGRISTNEKLFF

D gene: NA
J gene: TRBJ2-5
V gene: TRBV2
clone size: once
CDR3 length: 14
CDR3 DNA: TGTGCCAGCAGTGAACAGATCGGGAGAGGGGCCCAGTACTTC
CDR3 protein: CASSEQIGRGAQYF

D gene: TRBD1
J gene: TRBJ2-7
V gene: TRBV9
clone size: NA
CDR3 length: 15
CDR3 DNA: TGTGCCAGCAGCTCCTCCGGGACAGGGGACGACGAGCAGTACTTC
CDR3 protein: CASSSSGTGDDEQYF

D gene: TRBD2
J gene: TRBJ2-2
V gene: TRBV14
clone size: NA
CDR3 length: 18
CDR3 DNA: TGTGCCAGCAGCCATCCAACTAGCGGGAGCGGGCATACCGGGGAGCTGTTTTTT
CDR3 protein: CASSHPTSGSGHTGELFF

D gene: TRBD2
J gene: TRBJ2-6
V gene: TRBV2
clone size: once
CDR3 length: 14
CDR3 DNA: TGTGCCAGCAAGGCGGGGGTCGGGGCCAACGTCCTGACTTTC
CDR3 protein: CASKAGVGANVLTF

D gene: TRBD2
J gene: TRBJ2-3
V gene: TRBV24-1
clone size: once
CDR3 length: 16
CDR3 DNA: TGTGCCACCAGTGAGGGGGGGACTAGCGGAACAGATACGCAGTATTTT
CDR3 protein: CATSEGGTSGTDTQYF

D gene: NA
J gene: TRBJ2-5
V gene: TRBV30
clone size: NA
CDR3 length: 15
CDR3 DNA: TGTGCCTGGAGTTACTGGCGGAAACACCAAGAGACCCAGTACTTC
CDR3 protein: CAWSYWRKHQETQYF

D gene: TRBD1
J gene: TRBJ1-1
V gene: TRBV30
clone size: NA
CDR3 length: 13
CDR3 DNA: TGTGCCTGGAGTGTACGGGACGGGACAGGGGCCTTCTTT
CDR3 protein: CAWSVRDGTGAFF

D gene: TRBD1
J gene: TRBJ1-2
V gene: TRBV6-5
clone size: few
CDR3 length: 13
CDR3 DNA: TGTGCCAGCACAGGGGGTAGGAACTATGGCTACACCTTC
CDR3 protein: CASTGGRNYGYTF

D gene: NA
J gene: TRBJ2-2
V gene: TRBV10-3
clone size: NA
CDR3 length: 13
CDR3 DNA: TGTGCCATCAGTGAGTCGGAGGGCGGGGAGCTGTTTTTT
CDR3 protein: CAISESEGGELFF

D gene: TRBD2
J gene: TRBJ2-2
V gene: TRBV6-5
clone size: NA
CDR3 length: 14
CDR3 DNA: TGTGCCAGCCTAACTAGCGGGAAGCGGGGGGAGCTGTTTTTT
CDR3 protein: CASLTSGKRGELFF

D gene: NA
J gene: TRBJ1-5
V gene: TRBV24-1
clone size: NA
CDR3 length: 15
CDR3 DNA: TGTGCCACCAGTGCCACGAGAGGGGAGGGCCAGCCCCAGCATTTT
CDR3 protein: CATSATRGEGQPQHF

D gene: NA
J gene: TRBJ1-3
V gene: TRBV6-1
clone size: NA
CDR3 length: 16
CDR3 DNA: TGTGCCAGCAGTGAACTCGTTACCGGCTCTGGAAACACCATATATTTT
CDR3 protein: CASSELVTGSGNTIYF

D gene: TRBD2
J gene: TRBJ2-1
V gene: TRBV7-3
clone size: NA
CDR3 length: 15
CDR3 DNA: TGTGCCAGCAGCTTAACGAGCGGGAGGTGGAATGAGCAGTTCTTC
CDR3 protein: CASSLTSGRWNEQFF

D gene: TRBD1
J gene: TRBJ2-7
V gene: TRBV2
clone size: NA
CDR3 length: 13
CDR3 DNA: TGTGCCAGCAGTGAGGACAGGAACTACGAGCAGTACTTC
CDR3 protein: CASSEDRNYEQYF

D gene: TRBD2
J gene: TRBJ2-1
V gene: TRBV27
clone size: NA
CDR3 length: 17
CDR3 DNA: TGTGCCAGCAGTCCCGGACTAGCGGGAGGGCGGGGCCATGAGCAGTTCTTC
CDR3 protein: CASSPGLAGGRGHEQFF

D gene: NA
J gene: TRBJ1-5
V gene: TRBV28
clone size: NA
CDR3 length: 14
CDR3 DNA: TGTGCCACCCAAATTCGACAGCCCAATCAGCCCCAGCATTTT
CDR3 protein: CATQIRQPNQPQHF

D gene: NA
J gene: TRBJ2-7
V gene: TRBV7-9
clone size: NA
CDR3 length: 13
CDR3 DNA: TGTGCCAGCAGCCCGGACAGAACCTACGAGCAGTACTTC
CDR3 protein: CASSPDRTYEQYF

D gene: TRBD1
J gene: TRBJ1-2
V gene: TRBV11-2
clone size: NA
CDR3 length: 15
CDR3 DNA: TGTGCCAGCAGCCTGGGACAGGCGGCGGGCTATGGCTACACCTTC
CDR3 protein: CASSLGQAAGYGYTF

D gene: NA
J gene: TRBJ2-1
V gene: TRBV29-1
clone size: NA
CDR3 length: 12
CDR3 DNA: TGCAGCGTTGCCGACGGGGACAATGAGCAGTTCTTC
CDR3 protein: CSVADGDNEQFF

D gene: NA
J gene: TRBJ2-1
V gene: TRBV4-1
clone size: few
CDR3 length: 15
CDR3 DNA: TGCGCCAGCAGCCAAGTGGTAGGGGACTACAATGAGCAGTTCTTC
CDR3 protein: CASSQVVGDYNEQFF

D gene: TRBD2
J gene: TRBJ2-7
V gene: TRBV3-1/TRBV3-2
clone size: NA
CDR3 length: 17
CDR3 DNA: TGTGCCAGCAGCCAAGGGACTAGCGGGAGGAAACTTCACGAGCAGTACTTC
CDR3 protein: CASSQGTSGRKLHEQYF

D gene: TRBD1
J gene: TRBJ2-5
V gene: TRBV7-9
clone size: NA
CDR3 length: 13
CDR3 DNA: TGTGCCAGCAGCTCGACAGGGGTAGAGACCCAGTACTTC
CDR3 protein: CASSSTGVETQYF